This TCR beta chain was retrieved from a study of T cells in Graves' hyperthyroidism and ophthalmopathy. Amplification of TCR beta CDR3 regions was performed using RNA transcripts as template. First-round RT-PCR with HTBI primers amplified the TCR CDR3 region. Each CDR3 protein is one row after TCRdb ran MiXCR on the multiplex PCR reads. The data contain 340,000 or so distinct CDR3 sequences, roughly 18% of them singletons. Trimming shortened V by 5 bases and J by 10 bases, and 15 bases separated the two germline ends. The CDR3 is 14 residues long. Germline V gives CDR1 MNHEY, CDR2 SMNVEV (reference sequence).

This TCR came from a woman aged 45-60 years with Graves' hyperthyroidism. The V call is TRBV27, the J call TRBJ2-6; a weak D match, TRBD2 (5 bases). Sequenced: blood. CDR3 loop: CASSDVGESNVLTF. The CDR3 DNA sequence: TGTGCCAGCAGTGATGTTGGGGAGTCGAACGTCCTGACTTTC. Supplemented by reference TRBV27 and TRBJ2-6, the full variable domain reads EAQVTQNPRYLITVTGKKLTVTCSQNMNHEYMSWYRQDPGLGLRQIYYSMNVEVTDKGDVPEGYKVSRKEKRNFPLILESPSPNQTSLYFCASSDVGESNVLTFGAGSRLTVL.